Listed below are T cell receptor beta chains from one sample, sequenced in a study of blood T cell repertoires in COVID-19. The data were produced by immunoSEQ multiplex PCR, yet TCRdb's version contains in-frame clones alone and is incomplete. The table includes around 500,000 clones, 70% to 90% detected once. The sample was PBMCs or T cells enriched from blood (not recorded which). These receptors all come from a woman aged 60-75 years who had recovered from COVID-19. The CDR3 runs from the conserved cysteine through the conserved F or W. The D gene is left open where the match is weak. Not every row has a clone size; where given, it reads once, few, many or a size class.

J gene | clone size | V gene | D gene | CDR3 protein | CDR3 DNA
TRBJ2-3 | NA | TRBV3-1/TRBV3-2 | NA | CASSPTRASTDTQYF | TGTGCCAGCAGCCCTACCCGTGCTAGCACAGATACGCAGTATTTT
TRBJ1-1 | NA | TRBV3-1/TRBV3-2 | NA | CASSQDGRVVAEAFF | TGTGCCAGCAGCCAAGATGGGAGGGTTGTCGCTGAAGCTTTCTTT
TRBJ2-1 | once | TRBV9 | NA | CASSAPKDNGQFF | TGTGCCAGCAGCGCTCCTAAGGACAATGGGCAGTTCTTC
TRBJ2-7 | NA | TRBV11-2 | NA | CASNRNRLIGYEQYF | TGTGCCAGCAATAGGAACAGGCTTATCGGCTACGAGCAGTACTTC
TRBJ2-1 | NA | TRBV10-3 | NA | CAIREESRAEQFF | TGTGCCATCAGGGAGGAAAGTCGCGCTGAGCAGTTCTTC
TRBJ1-3 | NA | TRBV2 | NA | CASQDSGNTIYF | TGTGCCAGTCAGGACTCTGGAAACACCATATATTTT
TRBJ2-3 | NA | TRBV12-5 | TRBD1 | CASGLVSGTGGVLDTQYF | TGTGCTAGTGGTTTGGTCTCCGGGACAGGGGGCGTTTTAGATACGCAGTATTTT
TRBJ1-2 | NA | TRBV6-5 | NA | CASKRALNYGYTF | TGTGCCAGCAAGAGGGCCCTTAACTATGGCTACACCTTC
TRBJ2-1 | NA | TRBV5-1 | TRBD2 | CASSLGGGADNEQFF | TGCGCCAGCAGCTTGGGCGGGGGGGCCGATAATGAGCAGTTCTTC
TRBJ1-2 | once | TRBV11-2 | NA | CASSLDRGAWYGYTF | TGTGCCAGCAGCTTAGATCGCGGGGCTTGGTATGGCTACACCTTC
TRBJ2-1 | NA | TRBV30 | NA | CAWSARRGGEQFF | TGTGCCTGGAGTGCCCGACGAGGTGGTGAGCAGTTCTTC
TRBJ1-2 | once | TRBV30 | NA | CAWSDPLGLKANYGYTF | TGTGCCTGGAGTGACCCTCTGGGCCTGAAAGCTAACTATGGCTACACCTTC
TRBJ1-2 | NA | TRBV18 | NA | CASSPAGVLPNYGYTF | TGTGCCAGCTCACCGGCGGGGGTGTTGCCTAACTATGGCTACACCTTC
TRBJ1-2 | NA | TRBV6-9 | TRBD1 | CASSSGGQTNYGYTF | TGTGCCAGCAGTTCAGGGGGACAGACTAACTATGGCTACACCTTC